A single TCR beta chain is shown here with its context. The data originate from a study of cytotoxic CD8 clonotypes in ibrutinib-treated CLL. Looking at the study overall: Partial responses numbered some 24 and complete responses 2; after a median about 68 months, around 14 stayed remitted and around 12 progressed.

CDR3 length: 13 amino acids. V was trimmed by 0 bases and J by 12 bases, leaving 15 bases between them. From germline, CDR1 is SGHRS and CDR2 YFSETQ. Repertoires were generated with immunoSEQ multiplex PCR, while TCRdb's copy carries only in-frame clones and drops some. The sample carries roughly 130,000 clones, approximately 90% recorded once. J is TRBJ1-2 and V is TRBV5-1; D call uncertain. Sequences were derived from PBMCs, sampled after 12 months of ibrutinib treatment. The receptor comes from a human donor with chronic lymphocytic leukemia. In DNA form, the CDR3 reads TGCGCCAGCAGCTTGGAGGTCGGGAGCCTTCACACCTTC. It yields the protein CASSLEVGSLHTF.